This TCR beta chain was obtained from a study of blood T cells in healthy people across ages (dated by TCRdb to about 2015). Regarding the complete study: In model experiments, template switching captured about one uniquely barcoded TCR beta cDNA molecule for every two T cells. The study measured age-related changes in TCR beta repertoire diversity using deep sequencing normalized with unique cDNA molecular identifiers. The donors were split into four age groups: young (average 16 years), middle-aged (roughly 39), aged (more than 55) and long-lived (under 90). Using the same blood draw, the study looked at two additional independent replicas of 1 million unique cDNA reads for two donors, one aged 18 to 30 and the other aged 80 or older. To avoid experimental bias, donors of different ages were spread randomly across the sequencing lanes. Broader findings and caveats from the paper: Estimates of total diversity based on one million sequenced T cells were regarded as lower bounds and as underestimates. Because profiling used bulk unsorted PBMCs, naive and antigen-experienced compartments could not be compared conclusively. Compared with the aged group, more naive CD4+ T cells, fewer expanded clones and increased TCR diversity were shown by the long-lived group, suggesting age selection. Donor CMV infection status was unknown, potentially confounding age-related changes in expanded clonotypes. As age increased, observed TCR beta diversity per million T cells dropped in a roughly linear way, and a significant reduction was already evident by age about 40. A strong correlation was found between observed TCR beta diversity and the percentage of naive T cells measured by flow cytometry.

Library method: 5' RACE. The instrument given in TCRdb is Illumina HiSeq 2500. A second PCR of roughly 7 to 12 cycles was performed with a sample-barcoded 5' primer and a J-beta primer mix. Each TCR beta cDNA molecule received a unique molecular identifier from a template-switch 5' adaptor carrying 12 random nucleotides. At least 2.5 million CDR3-containing paired-end reads were obtained from each sample. First-strand cDNA was synthesized from all RNA with the Mint cDNA synthesis kit, primed by a TRBC-specific oligonucleotide. All cDNA was treated with uracil-DNA glycosylase and then went through a first 18-cycle PCR with the universal primers M1SS and BC2_uni_R. For the original study's pipeline: Normalization of each sample was performed by random selection of 1 million high-quality reads, each carrying a distinct molecular identifier. Instead of being binned into consensus sequences, reads with shared molecular identifiers were discarded. MiTCR, set to a Q25 quality threshold and the strictest error-elimination algorithm, was used for CDR3 identification, clonotype clustering and error correction. Lower-bound total TCR beta diversity was estimated with a nonparametric unseen species model using Euler transformation. The public reads were reanalyzed by TCRdb: fastp trimming at Q25, MiXCR alignment, in-frame beta chains only. Every CDR3 protein is listed once, alongside the most common genes and DNA of its rows. TCRdb's processing, not the authors' own work, is the source of the V and J calls. Here the sample has around 1,500,000 distinct CDR3 sequences; 40% to 50% occur a single time. The ten largest clonotypes hold roughly 7.9% of the sample.

The CDR3, cysteine through phenylalanine, is 14 amino acids long. Only the CDR3 portion is preserved as DNA: 42 bases, with reading frame beginning at the first base. The junction carries 16 bases between V and J, which are trimmed by 4 bases and 5 bases respectively. The germline V gene encodes CDR1 SGHRS and CDR2 YFSETQ. The 35 to 40 donors, aged about 6 to 95 years, were systemically healthy Caucasian individuals from Russia. Each donor gave around 9 milliliters of peripheral blood, collected into EDTA-treated Vacutainer tubes. Ficoll-Paque density-gradient centrifugation was used to isolate PBMCs, with at least 6.5 million per sample. Trizol reagent was used to extract total RNA from PBMCs, with at least 6 micrograms per sample. For every donor, flow cytometry on a PBMC aliquot measured the percentage of naive CD45RAhigh/CD27high T cells. Comment on this clonotype: Its recognized antigen is unknown. Qualities for individual bases were not recorded, and no much larger clone is one base off.

The V and J genes are TRBV5-1 and TRBJ2-7; tentative D gene TRBD1, with 6 bases matching. This receptor was obtained from a woman aged 18-29 years in good health. The sample was blood. The encoded CDR3 is CASSLGTSSHEQYF. The DNA sequence follows: TGCGCCAGCAGCCTCGGGACATCTTCTCACGAGCAGTACTTC.